The next 10 T cell receptor beta chains were all read from a single sample in a study of CD8+ T cells in alopecia areata. cDNA prepared by RNA extraction and subsequent reverse transcription served as the template for sequencing. Some clones are missing from TCRdb's copy, which holds only in-frame ones; the method was immunoSEQ multiplex PCR. The sample includes about 210,000 clones, about three fifths of them seen just once. The treatment here: oral pan-JAK inhibitor, 5-10 mg twice daily. Sequencing used CD4+ T cells sorted from blood, obtained at week 4, from a patient treated with tofacitinib. All receptors come from a human donor with alopecia areata.

This sequence joins TRBV21-1 and TRBJ1-2; whether TRBD1, the table's D call, matches the DNA was not checked. TRBV21-1 counts as a pseudogene. This CDR3 comprises 11 residues. DNA for the CDR3: TGTGCCAGCAGCAGAGGGGGTGGCTACACCTTC. This sequence encodes CASSRGGGYTF.

This sequence joins TRBV6-5 and TRBJ1-1, with TRBD1 matching over 8 bases. The trim removed 4 bases at V and 5 bases at J, leaving 3 bases unmatched. The CDR3 runs 13 residues. The germline CDR1 and CDR2 sequences are MNHEY and SVGAGI. The CDR3 DNA reads as TGTGCCAGCAGTTTAACAGGGGGTACTGAAGCTTTCTTT. Protein product: CASSLTGGTEAFF.

This clone came up a few times. This chain uses TRBV29-1 with TRBJ1-1, with TRBD1 matching over 7 bases. The CDR3 extends over 14 amino acids. Germline CDR1 is SQVTM and CDR2 is ANQGSEA. V shed 4 bases and J 1 base; nucleotides not matched to a gene: 6. Here the CDR3 reads CSVGQGLKNTEAFF. CDR3 coding DNA: TGCAGCGTTGGACAGGGTCTAAAGAACACTGAAGCTTTCTTT. The whole variable domain, remainder taken from reference TRBV29-1 and TRBJ1-1, is SAVISQKPSRDICQRGTSLTIQCQVDSQVTMMFWYRQQPGQSLTLIATANQGSEATYESGFVIDKFPISRPNLTFSTLTVSNMSPEDSSIYLCSVGQGLKNTEAFFGQGTRLTVV.

This clone turned up a few times. This chain joins TRBV2 and TRBJ1-6, with D possibly matching TRBD1 (5 bases). V dropped 8 bases and J dropped 7 bases, with 12 bases sitting between them. From germline, CDR1 is SNHLY and CDR2 FYNNEI. The CDR3 sequence is 13 residues long. The CDR3 region has the DNA TGTGCCAGCGCAGGGAAGCGGAATTCACCCCTCCACTTT. It codes for CASAGKRNSPLHF.

CDR3 coding DNA: TGCAGCGTTGAGAGGCCGGCCCAAGAGACCCAGTACTTC. The encoded protein is CSVERPAQETQYF. V usage is TRBV29-1 and J usage is TRBJ2-5; unclear D gene. Germline CDR1 reads SQVTM; CDR2 reads ANQGSEA. The CDR3 is 13 residues long. Trimming shortened V by 3 bases and J by 1 base, and 9 bases separated the two germline ends.

The V gene is TRBV5-4, the J gene TRBJ1-6, with a possible D match to TRBD1 (5 bases). Deletions cut 2 bases from V and 8 bases from J, with 11 bases between. The germline gives CDR1 SGHNT, CDR2 YYREEE (reference sequence). This CDR3 spans 14 amino acids. The CDR3 DNA reads TGTGCCAGCAGCTTAATGGGGGGTCATTCACCCCTCCACTTT. Translating it yields CASSLMGGHSPLHF.

V gene TRBV11-1 combines with J gene TRBJ1-1; a possible D gene is TRBD1 (6 bases). In germline, CDR1 is SGHAT, CDR2 FQDESV (reference sequence). The CDR3 consists of 12 residues. V dropped 2 bases and J dropped 8 bases, with 9 bases sitting between them. The CDR3 DNA follows: TGTGCCAGCAGCTTATACGGGACAGAAGCTTTCTTT. Its protein product is CASSLYGTEAFF.

The chain recombines TRBV4-3 with TRBJ2-7, with 7 bases aligning to TRBD1. This CDR3 comprises 16 residues. The germline gives CDR1 LGHNA, CDR2 YSLEER. V lost 0 bases to trimming and J lost 4 bases; unmatched junction nucleotides: 9. CDR3 nucleotides: TGCGCCAGCAGCCAAGATCATCGGGACAGATATTACGAGCAGTACTTC. It translates to CASSQDHRDRYYEQYF.

V and J are TRBV5-5 and TRBJ2-5, with D possibly being TRBD2 (5 bases). This CDR3 has 14 residues. Trimming removed 1 base at V and 3 bases at J, with 10 bases between. In germline, CDR1 is SGHKS, CDR2 YYEKEE (reference sequence). Written as DNA, the CDR3 is TGTGCCAGCAGCTTGTGGACTGGGGAAGAGACCCAGTACTTC. Translation gives CASSLWTGEETQYF.

J is TRBJ1-1 and V is TRBV18, with no clear D. The germline CDR1 and CDR2 sequences are KGHSH and LQKENI. The V end was cut by 5 bases, the J end by 1 base, with 17 bases between. CDR3 length equals 16 residues. CDR3 bases: TGTGCCAGCTCAGCTCAGCCGACATATTCGAACACTGAAGCTTTCTTT. Protein product: CASSAQPTYSNTEAFF.